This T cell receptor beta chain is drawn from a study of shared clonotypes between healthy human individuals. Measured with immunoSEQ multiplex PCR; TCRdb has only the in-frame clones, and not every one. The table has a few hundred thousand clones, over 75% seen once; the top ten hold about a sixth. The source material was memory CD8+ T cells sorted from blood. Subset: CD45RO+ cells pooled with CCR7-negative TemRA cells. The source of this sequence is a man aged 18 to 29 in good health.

CDR3 DNA sequence: TGCAGCGTTGAAACTAGCGGGAACCTCTACGAGCAGTACTTC. Its translation: CSVETSGNLYEQYF. The chain has TRBV29-1 and TRBJ2-7; 10 bases align to TRBD2. The CDR3 runs to 14 residues. Germline V lookup: CDR1 SQVTM, CDR2 ANQGSEA. Trimming at V came to 2 bases and at J to 3 bases, leaving 4 bases not matched to a gene.